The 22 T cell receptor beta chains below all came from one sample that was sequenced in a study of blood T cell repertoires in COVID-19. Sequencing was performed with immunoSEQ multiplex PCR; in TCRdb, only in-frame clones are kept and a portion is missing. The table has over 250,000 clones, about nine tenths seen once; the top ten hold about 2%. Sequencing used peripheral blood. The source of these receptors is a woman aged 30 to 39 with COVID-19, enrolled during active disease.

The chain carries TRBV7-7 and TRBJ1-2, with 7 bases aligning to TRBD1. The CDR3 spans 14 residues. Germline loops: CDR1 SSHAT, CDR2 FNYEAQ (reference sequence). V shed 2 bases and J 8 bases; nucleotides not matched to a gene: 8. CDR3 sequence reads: CASSLTRQGGGYTF. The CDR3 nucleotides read TGTGCCAGCAGCTTAACTAGACAGGGCGGAGGCTACACCTTC.

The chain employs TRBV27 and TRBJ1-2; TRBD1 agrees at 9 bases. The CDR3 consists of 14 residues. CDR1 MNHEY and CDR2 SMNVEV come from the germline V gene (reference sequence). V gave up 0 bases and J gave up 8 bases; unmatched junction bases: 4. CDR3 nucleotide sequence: TGTGCCAGCAGTTTATCCACAGGGGGCTTCGGCTACACCTTC. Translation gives CASSLSTGGFGYTF.

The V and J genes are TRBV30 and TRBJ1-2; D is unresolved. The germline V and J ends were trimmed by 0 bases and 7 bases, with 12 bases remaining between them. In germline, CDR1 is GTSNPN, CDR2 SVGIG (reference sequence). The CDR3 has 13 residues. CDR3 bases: TGTGCCTGGAGTGTACTGTCATCCTTTGGCTACACCTTC. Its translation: CAWSVLSSFGYTF.

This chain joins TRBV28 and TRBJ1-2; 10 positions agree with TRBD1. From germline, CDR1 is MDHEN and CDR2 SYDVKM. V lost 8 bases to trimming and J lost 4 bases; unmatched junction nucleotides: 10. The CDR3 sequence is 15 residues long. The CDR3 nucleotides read TGTGCCAGCGGGAGACAGGGGGCGCTGGTCTATGGCTACACCTTC. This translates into CASGRQGALVYGYTF.

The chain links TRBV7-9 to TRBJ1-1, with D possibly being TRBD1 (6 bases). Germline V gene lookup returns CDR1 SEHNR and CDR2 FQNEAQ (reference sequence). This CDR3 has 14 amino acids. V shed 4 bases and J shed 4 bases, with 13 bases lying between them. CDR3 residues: CASSSQGGVTEAFF. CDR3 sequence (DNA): TGTGCCAGCAGCTCACAAGGGGGTGTCACTGAAGCTTTCTTT.

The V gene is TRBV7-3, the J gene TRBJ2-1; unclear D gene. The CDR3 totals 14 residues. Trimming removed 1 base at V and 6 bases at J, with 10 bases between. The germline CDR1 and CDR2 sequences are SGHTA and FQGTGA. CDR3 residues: CASSLIFSSNEQFF. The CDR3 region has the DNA TGTGCCAGCAGCTTAATCTTTAGCTCCAATGAGCAGTTCTTC.

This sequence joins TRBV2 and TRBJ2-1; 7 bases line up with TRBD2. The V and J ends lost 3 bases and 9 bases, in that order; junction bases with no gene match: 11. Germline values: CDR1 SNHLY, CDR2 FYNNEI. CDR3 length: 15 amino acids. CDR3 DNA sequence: TGTGCCAGCAGTGACTGGCGGGAGTATGGCGCTGAGCAGTTCTTC. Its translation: CASSDWREYGAEQFF.

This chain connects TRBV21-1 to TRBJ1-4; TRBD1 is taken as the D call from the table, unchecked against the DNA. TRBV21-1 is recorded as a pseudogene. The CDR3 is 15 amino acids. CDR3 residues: CASSKGGRGNEKLFF. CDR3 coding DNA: TGTGCCAGCAGCAAGGGCGGCAGGGGTAATGAAAAACTGTTTTTT.

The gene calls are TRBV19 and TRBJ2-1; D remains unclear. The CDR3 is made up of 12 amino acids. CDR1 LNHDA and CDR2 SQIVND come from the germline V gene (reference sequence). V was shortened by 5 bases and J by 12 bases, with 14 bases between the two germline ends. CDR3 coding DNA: TGTGCCAGTAGTGCTGACTTGCTTCGGCAGTTCTTC. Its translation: CASSADLLRQFF.

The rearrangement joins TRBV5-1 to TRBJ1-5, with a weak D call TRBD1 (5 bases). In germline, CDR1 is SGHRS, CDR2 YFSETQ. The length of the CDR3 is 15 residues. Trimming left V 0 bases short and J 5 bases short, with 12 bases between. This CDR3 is CASSLAGQGDQPQHF. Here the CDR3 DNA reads TGCGCCAGCAGCTTGGCCGGGCAGGGTGATCAGCCCCAGCATTTT. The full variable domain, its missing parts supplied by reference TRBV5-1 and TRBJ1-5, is KAGVTQTPRYLIKTRGQQVTLSCSPISGHRSVSWYQQTPGQGLQFLFEYFSETQRNKGNFPGRFSGRQFSNSRSEMNVSTLELGDSALYLCASSLAGQGDQPQHFGDGTRLSIL.

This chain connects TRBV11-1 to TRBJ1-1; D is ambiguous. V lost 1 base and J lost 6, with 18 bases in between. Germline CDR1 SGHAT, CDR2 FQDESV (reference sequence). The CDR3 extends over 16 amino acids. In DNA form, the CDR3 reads TGTGCCAGCAGCTTAGTTACTTTCCTGGGAGATCCTGAAGCTTTCTTT. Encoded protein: CASSLVTFLGDPEAFF.

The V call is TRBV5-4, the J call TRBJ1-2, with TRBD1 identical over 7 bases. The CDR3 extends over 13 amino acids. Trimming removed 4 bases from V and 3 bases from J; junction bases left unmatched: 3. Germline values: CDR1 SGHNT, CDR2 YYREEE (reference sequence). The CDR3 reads CASSRDSDYGYTF. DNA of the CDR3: TGTGCCAGCAGCCGGGACAGCGACTATGGCTACACCTTC.

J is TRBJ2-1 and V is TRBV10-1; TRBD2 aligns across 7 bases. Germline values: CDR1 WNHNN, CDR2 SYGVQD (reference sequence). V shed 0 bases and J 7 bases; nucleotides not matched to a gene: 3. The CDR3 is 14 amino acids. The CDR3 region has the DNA TGCGCCAGCAGTGAGTCGTTCGGGGGGAATGAGCAGTTCTTC. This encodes CASSESFGGNEQFF.

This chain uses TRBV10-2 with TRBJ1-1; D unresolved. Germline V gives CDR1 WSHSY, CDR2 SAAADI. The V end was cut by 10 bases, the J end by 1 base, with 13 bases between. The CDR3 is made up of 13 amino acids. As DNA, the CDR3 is TGCGCCATCGTAGCAGATACGAACACTGAAGCTTTCTTT. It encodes CAIVADTNTEAFF.

CDR3 coding DNA: TGTGCCACCTTCAAGGGACAGGGGGCGCAAGAGCAGTACTTC. Translation gives CATFKGQGAQEQYF. V gene TRBV6-5 combines with J gene TRBJ2-7; 12 nucleotides agree with TRBD1. The germline CDR1 and CDR2 sequences are MNHEY and SVGAGI. The V and J ends lost 10 bases and 7 bases, in that order; junction bases with no gene match: 11. The CDR3 is made up of 14 amino acids.

The CDR3 sequence: CASSGGMNTEAFF. The DNA of the CDR3 is TGTGCCAGTAGTGGGGGGATGAACACTGAAGCTTTCTTT. V and J are TRBV19 and TRBJ1-1, with D tentatively TRBD1 (5 bases). Germline V gene data show CDR1 as LNHDA and CDR2 as SQIVND (reference sequence). This CDR3 is 13 amino acids long. Trimming took 5 bases from V and 0 from J, leaving 7 bases between them.

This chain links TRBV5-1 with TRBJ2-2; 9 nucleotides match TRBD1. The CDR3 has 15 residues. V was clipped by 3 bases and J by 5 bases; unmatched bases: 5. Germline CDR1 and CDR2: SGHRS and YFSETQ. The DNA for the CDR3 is TGCGCCAGCAGCTCGGGACAGGGTTGGACCGGGGAGCTGTTTTTT. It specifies CASSSGQGWTGELFF.

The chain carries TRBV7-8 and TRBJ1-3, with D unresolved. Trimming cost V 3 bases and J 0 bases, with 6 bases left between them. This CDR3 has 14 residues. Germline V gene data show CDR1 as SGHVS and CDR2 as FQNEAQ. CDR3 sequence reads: CASSLSRSGNTIYF. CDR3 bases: TGTGCCAGCAGCTTGTCCCGCTCTGGAAACACCATATATTTT.

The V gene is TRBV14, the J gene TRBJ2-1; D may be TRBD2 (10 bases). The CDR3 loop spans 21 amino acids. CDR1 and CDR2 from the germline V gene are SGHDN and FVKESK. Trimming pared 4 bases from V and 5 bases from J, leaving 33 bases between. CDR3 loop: CASSLPRRDRVLAGVDNEQFF. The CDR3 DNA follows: TGTGCCAGCAGCCTCCCACGCCGGGACAGGGTTCTAGCGGGAGTAGACAATGAGCAGTTCTTC. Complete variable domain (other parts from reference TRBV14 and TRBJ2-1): EAGVTQFPSHSVIEKGQTVTLRCDPISGHDNLYWYRRVMGKEIKFLLHFVKESKQDESGMPNNRFLAERTGGTYSTLKVQPAELEDSGVYFCASSLPRRDRVLAGVDNEQFFGPGTRLTVL.

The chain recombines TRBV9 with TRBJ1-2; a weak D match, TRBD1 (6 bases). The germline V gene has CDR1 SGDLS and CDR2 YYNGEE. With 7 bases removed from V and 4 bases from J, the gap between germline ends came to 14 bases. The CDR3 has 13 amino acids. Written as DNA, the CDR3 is TGTGCCAGCGAACCGGGACATCTCTATGGCTACACCTTC. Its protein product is CASEPGHLYGYTF. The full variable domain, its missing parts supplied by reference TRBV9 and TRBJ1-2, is DSGVTQTPKHLITATGQRVTLRCSPRSGDLSVYWYQQSLDQGLQFLIQYYNGEERAKGNILERFSAQQFPDLHSELNLSSLELGDSALYFCASEPGHLYGYTFGSGTRLTVV.

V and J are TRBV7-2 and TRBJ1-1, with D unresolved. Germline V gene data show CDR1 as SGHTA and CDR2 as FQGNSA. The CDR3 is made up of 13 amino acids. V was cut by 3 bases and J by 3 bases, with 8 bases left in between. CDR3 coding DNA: TGTGCCAGCAGCTTCACAAGTTACACTGAAGCTTTCTTT. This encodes CASSFTSYTEAFF.

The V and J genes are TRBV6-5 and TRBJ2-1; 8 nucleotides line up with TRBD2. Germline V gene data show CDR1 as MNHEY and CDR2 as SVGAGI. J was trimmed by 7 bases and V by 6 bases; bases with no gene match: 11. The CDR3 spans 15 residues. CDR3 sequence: CASSRPRASGNEQFF. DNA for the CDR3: TGTGCCAGCAGCCGACCTCGGGCTAGCGGGAATGAGCAGTTCTTC.